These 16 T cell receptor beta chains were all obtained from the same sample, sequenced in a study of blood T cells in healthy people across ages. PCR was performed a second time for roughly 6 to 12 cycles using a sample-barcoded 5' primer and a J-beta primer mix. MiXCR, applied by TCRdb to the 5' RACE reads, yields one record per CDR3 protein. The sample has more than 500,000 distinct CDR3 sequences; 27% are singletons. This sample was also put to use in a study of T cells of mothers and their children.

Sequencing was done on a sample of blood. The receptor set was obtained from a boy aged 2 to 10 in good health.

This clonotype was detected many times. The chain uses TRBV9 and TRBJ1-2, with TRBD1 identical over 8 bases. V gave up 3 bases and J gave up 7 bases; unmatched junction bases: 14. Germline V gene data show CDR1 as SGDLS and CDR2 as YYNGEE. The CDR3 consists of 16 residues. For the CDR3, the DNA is TGTGCCAGCAGCGCAACTTCAGGGGGCAATCTAGGTGGCTACACCTTC. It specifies CASSATSGGNLGGYTF. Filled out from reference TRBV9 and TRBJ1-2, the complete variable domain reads DSGVTQTPKHLITATGQRVTLRCSPRSGDLSVYWYQQSLDQGLQFLIQYYNGEERAKGNILERFSAQQFPDLHSELNLSSLELGDSALYFCASSATSGGNLGGYTFGSGTRLTVV.

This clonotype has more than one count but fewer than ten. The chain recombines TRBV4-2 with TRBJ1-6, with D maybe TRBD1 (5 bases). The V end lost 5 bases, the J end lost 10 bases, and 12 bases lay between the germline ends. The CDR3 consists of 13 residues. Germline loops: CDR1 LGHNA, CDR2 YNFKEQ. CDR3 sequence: CASSLRQSSPLHF. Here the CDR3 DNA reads TGTGCCAGCAGCTTACGACAGTCATCACCCCTCCACTTT.

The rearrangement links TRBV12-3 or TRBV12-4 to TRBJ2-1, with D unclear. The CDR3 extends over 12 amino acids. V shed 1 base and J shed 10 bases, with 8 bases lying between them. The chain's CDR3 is CASSLGVLEQFF. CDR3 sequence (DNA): TGTGCCAGCAGTTTAGGGGTTCTGGAGCAGTTCTTC.

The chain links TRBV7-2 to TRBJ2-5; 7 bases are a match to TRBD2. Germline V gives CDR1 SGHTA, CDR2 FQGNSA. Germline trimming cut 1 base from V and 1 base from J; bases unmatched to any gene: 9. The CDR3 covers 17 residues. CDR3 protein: CASSLVPLARFQETQYF. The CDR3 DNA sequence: TGTGCCAGCAGCTTAGTCCCACTAGCGCGATTCCAAGAGACCCAGTACTTC.

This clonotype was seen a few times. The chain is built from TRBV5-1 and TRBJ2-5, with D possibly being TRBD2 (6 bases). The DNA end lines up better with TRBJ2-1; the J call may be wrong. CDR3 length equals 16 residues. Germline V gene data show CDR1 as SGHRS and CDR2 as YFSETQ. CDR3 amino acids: CASSGGTLITYNEQFF. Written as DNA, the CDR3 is TGCGCCAGCAGCGGCGGGACTCTCATTACGTACAATGAGCAGTTCTTC.

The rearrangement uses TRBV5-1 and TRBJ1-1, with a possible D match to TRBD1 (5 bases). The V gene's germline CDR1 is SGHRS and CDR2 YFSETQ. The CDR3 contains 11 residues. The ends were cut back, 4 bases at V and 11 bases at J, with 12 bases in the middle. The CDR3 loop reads CASSGDGEAFF. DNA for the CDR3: TGCGCCAGCAGCGGGGACGGCGAGGCTTTCTTT.

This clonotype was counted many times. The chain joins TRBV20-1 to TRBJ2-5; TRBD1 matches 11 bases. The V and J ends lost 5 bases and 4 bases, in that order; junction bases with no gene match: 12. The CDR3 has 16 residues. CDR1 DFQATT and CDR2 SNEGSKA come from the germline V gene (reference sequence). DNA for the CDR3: TGCAGTGCTTCTCCTTACGGGACAGGGGGTGGAGAGACCCAGTACTTC. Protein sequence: CSASPYGTGGGETQYF.

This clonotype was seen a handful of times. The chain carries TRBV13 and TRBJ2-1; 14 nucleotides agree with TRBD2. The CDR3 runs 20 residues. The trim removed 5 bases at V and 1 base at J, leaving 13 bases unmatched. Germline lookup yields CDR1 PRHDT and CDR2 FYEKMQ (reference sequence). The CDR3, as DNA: TGTGCCAGCAGCGACAGTCTTGGACTAGCGGGGGGAAAGTCCTACAATGAGCAGTTCTTC. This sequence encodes CASSDSLGLAGGKSYNEQFF.

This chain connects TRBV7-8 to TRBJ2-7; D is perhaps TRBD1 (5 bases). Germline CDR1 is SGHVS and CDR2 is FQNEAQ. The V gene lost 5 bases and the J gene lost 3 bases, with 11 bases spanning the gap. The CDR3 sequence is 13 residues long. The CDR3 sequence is CASSQFRDYEQYF. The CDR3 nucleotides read TGTGCCAGCAGCCAATTCAGGGACTACGAGCAGTACTTC.

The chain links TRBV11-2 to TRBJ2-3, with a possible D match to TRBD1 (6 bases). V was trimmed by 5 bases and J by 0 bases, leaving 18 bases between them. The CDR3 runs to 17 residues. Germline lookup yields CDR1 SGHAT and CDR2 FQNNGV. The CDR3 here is CASSPRGGASSTDTQYF. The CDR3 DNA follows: TGTGCCAGCAGCCCCCGAGGGGGAGCCTCTAGCACAGATACGCAGTATTTT.

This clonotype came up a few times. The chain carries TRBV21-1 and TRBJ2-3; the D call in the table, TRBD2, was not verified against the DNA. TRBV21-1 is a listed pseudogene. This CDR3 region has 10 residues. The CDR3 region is CASTSGTQYF. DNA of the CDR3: TGTGCCAGTACTAGCGGCACGCAGTATTTT.

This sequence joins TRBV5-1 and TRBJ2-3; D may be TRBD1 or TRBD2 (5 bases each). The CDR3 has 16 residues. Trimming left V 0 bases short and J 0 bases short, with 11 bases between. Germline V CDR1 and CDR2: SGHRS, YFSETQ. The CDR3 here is CASSLVRGASTDTQYF. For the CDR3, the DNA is TGCGCCAGCAGCTTGGTGCGAGGGGCTAGCACAGATACGCAGTATTTT.

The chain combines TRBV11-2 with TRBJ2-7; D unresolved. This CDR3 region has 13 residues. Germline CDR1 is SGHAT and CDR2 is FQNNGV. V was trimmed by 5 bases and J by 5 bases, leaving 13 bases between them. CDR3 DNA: TGTGCCAGCAGCCAAGAGCGAGTAAACGAGCAGTACTTC. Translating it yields CASSQERVNEQYF. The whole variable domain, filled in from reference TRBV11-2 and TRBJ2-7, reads EAGVAQSPRYKIIEKRQSVAFWCNPISGHATLYWYQQILGQGPKLLIQFQNNGVVDDSQLPKDRFSAERLKGVDSTLKIQPAKLEDSAVYLCASSQERVNEQYFGPGTRLTVT.

DNA of the CDR3: TGTGCCAGCAGTCCCCTGGGAGTTGCCGAGCAGTACTTC. Translating it yields CASSPLGVAEQYF. This rearrangement joins TRBV7-9 to TRBJ2-7; D is perhaps TRBD2 (5 bases). Trimming took off 6 bases at V and 6 bases at J, with 15 bases between the two ends. The CDR3 is 13 residues long. CDR1 and CDR2 (germline): SEHNR, FQNEAQ (reference sequence).

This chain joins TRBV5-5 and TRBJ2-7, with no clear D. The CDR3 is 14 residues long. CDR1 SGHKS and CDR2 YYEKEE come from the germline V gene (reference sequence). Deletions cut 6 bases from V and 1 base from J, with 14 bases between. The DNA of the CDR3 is TGTGCCAGCACCTCCCCAACAGATTCCTACGAGCAGTACTTC. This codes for CASTSPTDSYEQYF.

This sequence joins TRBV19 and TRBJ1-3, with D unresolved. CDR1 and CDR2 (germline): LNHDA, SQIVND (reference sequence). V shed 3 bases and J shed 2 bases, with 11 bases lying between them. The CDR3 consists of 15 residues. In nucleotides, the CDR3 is TGTGCCAGTAGTATGGACGTAAGAACTGGAAACACCATATATTTT. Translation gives CASSMDVRTGNTIYF. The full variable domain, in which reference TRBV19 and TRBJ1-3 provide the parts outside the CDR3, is DGGITQSPKYLFRKEGQNVTLSCEQNLNHDAMYWYRQDPGQGLRLIYYSQIVNDFQKGDIAEGYSVSREKKESFPLTVTSAQKNPTAFYLCASSMDVRTGNTIYFGEGSWLTVV.